This T cell receptor (beta chain) emerged from a study of Graves' ophthalmopathy and Graves' hyperthyroidism. Study-level points and caveats: As the model predicted ophthalmopathy progression, it achieved a sensitivity of 70.59% and a specificity of 72.22%. A classifier, a 13-signature model, separated ophthalmopathy from stable hyperthyroidism with roughly 86% sensitivity and 75% to 83% specificity.

RNA transcripts provided the template for amplifying TCR beta CDR3 regions. HTBI-primed RT-PCR formed the first round, and a multiplex PCR formed the second. MiXCR, run by TCRdb on the multiplex PCR reads, gives a single entry per CDR3 protein. The sample contains about 740,000 distinct CDR3 sequences, 35% to 50% of which appear only once. Notes on this clonotype: Its target is not known.

Trimming removed 4 bases from V and 2 bases from J, with 21 bases in between. Germline-derived CDR1 and CDR2 are MNHEY and SMNVEV (reference sequence). This CDR3 has 18 amino acids. This receptor was taken from an adult man with Graves' ophthalmopathy. This sequence joins TRBV27 and TRBJ1-5; D perhaps matches TRBD1 (6 bases). The sample taken for sequencing was peripheral blood. CDR3 DNA: TGTGCCAGCAGTTATCTCCTGTCCAGGGGCCCAGGCAATCAGCCCCAGCATTTT. Encoded protein: CASSYLLSRGPGNQPQHF.